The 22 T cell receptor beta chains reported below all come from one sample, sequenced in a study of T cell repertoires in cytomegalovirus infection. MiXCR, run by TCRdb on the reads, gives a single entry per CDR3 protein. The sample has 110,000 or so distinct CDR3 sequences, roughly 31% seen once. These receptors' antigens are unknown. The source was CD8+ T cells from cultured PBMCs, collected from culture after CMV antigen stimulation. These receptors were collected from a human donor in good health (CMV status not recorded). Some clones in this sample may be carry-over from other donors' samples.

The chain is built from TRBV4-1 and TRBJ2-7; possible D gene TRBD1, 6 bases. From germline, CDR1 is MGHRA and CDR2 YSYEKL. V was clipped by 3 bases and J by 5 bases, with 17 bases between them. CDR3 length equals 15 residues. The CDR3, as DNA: TGCGCCAGCAGCCAGGGAAGGACAGCTAGGAACGAGCAGTACTTC. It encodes CASSQGRTARNEQYF.

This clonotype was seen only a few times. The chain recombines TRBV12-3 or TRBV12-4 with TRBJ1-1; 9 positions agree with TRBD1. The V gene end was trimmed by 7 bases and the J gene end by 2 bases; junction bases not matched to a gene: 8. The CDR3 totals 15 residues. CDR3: CASNPTGGINTEAFF. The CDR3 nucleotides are TGTGCCAGCAACCCAACAGGGGGCATCAACACTGAAGCTTTCTTT.

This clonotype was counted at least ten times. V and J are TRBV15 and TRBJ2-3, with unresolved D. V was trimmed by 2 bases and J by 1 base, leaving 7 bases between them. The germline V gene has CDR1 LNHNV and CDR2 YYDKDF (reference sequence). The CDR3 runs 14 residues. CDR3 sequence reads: CATSRTQGTDTQYF. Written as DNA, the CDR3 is TGTGCCACCAGCAGAACCCAGGGCACAGATACGCAGTATTTT.

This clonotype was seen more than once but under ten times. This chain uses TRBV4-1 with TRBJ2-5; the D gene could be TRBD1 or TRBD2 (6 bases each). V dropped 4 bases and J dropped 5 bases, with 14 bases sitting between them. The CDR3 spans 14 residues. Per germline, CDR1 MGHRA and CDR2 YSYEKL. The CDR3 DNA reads TGCGCCAGCAGCCTCGAGGGGGGAATTGAGACCCAGTACTTC. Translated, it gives CASSLEGGIETQYF.

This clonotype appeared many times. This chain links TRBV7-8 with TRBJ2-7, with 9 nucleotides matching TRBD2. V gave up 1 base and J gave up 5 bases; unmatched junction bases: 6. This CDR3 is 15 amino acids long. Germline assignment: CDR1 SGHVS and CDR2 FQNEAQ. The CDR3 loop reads CASSLDRAGGNEQYF. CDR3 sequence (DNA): TGTGCCAGCAGCTTAGATCGAGCGGGGGGTAACGAGCAGTACTTC.

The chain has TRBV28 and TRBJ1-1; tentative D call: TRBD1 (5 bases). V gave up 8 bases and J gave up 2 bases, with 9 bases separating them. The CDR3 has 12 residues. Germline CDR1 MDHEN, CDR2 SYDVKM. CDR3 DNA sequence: TGTGCCAGCCGGGACGGAAACACTGAAGCTTTCTTT. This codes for CASRDGNTEAFF.

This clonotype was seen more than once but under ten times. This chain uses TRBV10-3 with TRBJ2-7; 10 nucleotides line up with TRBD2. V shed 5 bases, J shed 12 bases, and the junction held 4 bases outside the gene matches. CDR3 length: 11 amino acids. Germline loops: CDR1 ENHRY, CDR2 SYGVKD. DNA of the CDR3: TGTGCCATCAGTCCGGGACTAGCGCTGTACTTC. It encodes CAISPGLALYF.

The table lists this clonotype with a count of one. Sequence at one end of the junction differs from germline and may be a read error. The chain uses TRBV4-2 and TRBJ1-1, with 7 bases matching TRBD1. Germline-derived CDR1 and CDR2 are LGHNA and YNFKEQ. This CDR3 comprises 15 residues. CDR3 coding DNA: TGTGCCAGCAGCAAAGAGAAGGGGGCCGTTGCTGAAGCTTTCTTT. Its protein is CASSKEKGAVAEAFF.

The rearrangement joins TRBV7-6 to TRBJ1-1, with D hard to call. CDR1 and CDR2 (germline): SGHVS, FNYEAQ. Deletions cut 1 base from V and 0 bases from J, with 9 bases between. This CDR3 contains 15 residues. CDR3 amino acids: CASSLDLGMNTEAFF. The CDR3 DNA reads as TGTGCCAGCAGCTTAGACTTGGGCATGAACACTGAAGCTTTCTTT.

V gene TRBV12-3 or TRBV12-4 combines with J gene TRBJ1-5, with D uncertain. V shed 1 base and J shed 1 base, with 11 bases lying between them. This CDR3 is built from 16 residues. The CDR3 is CASSLVPPGSNQPQHF. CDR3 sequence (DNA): TGTGCCAGCAGTTTAGTACCCCCGGGAAGCAATCAGCCCCAGCATTTT.

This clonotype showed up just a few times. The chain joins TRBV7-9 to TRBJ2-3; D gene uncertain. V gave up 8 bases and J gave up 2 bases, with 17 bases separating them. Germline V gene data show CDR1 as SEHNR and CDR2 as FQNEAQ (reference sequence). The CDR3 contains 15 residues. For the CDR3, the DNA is TGTGCCAGCGCCCCCCTGGAACGAACCACAGATACGCAGTATTTT. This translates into CASAPLERTTDTQYF.

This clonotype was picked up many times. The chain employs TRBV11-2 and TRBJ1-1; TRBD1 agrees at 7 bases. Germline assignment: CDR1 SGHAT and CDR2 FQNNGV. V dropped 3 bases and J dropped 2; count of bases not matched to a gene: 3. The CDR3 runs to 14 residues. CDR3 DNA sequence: TGTGCCAGCAGCTTCATAGGGGGCAACACTGAAGCTTTCTTT. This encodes CASSFIGGNTEAFF.

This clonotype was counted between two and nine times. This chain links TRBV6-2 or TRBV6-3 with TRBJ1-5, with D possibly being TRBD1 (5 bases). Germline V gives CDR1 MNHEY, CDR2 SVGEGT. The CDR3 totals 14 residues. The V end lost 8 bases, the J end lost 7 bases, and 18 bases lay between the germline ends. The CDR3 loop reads CASEAGIMTQPQHF. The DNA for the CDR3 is TGTGCCAGCGAGGCAGGGATTATGACCCAGCCCCAGCATTTT.

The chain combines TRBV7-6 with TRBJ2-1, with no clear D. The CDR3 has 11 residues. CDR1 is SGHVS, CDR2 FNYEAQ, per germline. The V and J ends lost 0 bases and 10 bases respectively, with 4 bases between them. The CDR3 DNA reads TGTGCCAGCAGCTTAGCGGGGGAGCAGTTCTTC. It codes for CASSLAGEQFF.

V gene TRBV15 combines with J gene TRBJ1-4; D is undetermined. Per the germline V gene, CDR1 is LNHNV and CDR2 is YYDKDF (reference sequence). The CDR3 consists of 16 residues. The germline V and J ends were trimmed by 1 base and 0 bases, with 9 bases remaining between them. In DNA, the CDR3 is TGTGCCACCAGCAGAGTTTTAGGCGCAACTAATGAAAAACTGTTTTTT. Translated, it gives CATSRVLGATNEKLFF.

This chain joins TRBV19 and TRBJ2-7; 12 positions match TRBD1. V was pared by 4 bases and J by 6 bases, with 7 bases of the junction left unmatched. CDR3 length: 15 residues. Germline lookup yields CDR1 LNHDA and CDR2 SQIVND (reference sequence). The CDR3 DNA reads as TGTGCCAGTAGTACGTCCGGGACAGGGGGCGCCGAGCAGTACTTC. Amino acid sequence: CASSTSGTGGAEQYF.

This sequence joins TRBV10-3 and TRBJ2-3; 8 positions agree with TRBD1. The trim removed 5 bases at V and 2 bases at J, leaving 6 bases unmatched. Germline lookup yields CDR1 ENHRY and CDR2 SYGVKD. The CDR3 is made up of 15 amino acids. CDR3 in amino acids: CAISRTGPTTDTQYF. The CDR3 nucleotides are TGTGCCATCAGTCGGACAGGGCCAACCACAGATACGCAGTATTTT.

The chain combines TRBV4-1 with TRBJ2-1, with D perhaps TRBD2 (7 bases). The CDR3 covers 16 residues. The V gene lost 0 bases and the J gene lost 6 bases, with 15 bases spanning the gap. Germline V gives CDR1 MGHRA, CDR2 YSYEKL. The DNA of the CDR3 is TGCGCCAGCAGCCAAGAGCAGGGGAGGGCCTCCAATGAGCAGTTCTTC. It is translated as CASSQEQGRASNEQFF.

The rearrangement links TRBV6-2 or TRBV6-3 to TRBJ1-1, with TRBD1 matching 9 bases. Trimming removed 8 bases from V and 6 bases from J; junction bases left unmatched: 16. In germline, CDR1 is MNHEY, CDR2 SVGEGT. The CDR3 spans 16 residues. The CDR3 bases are TGTGCCAGCTCCGAGATCCCGGGACAGGGTTCCCCTGAAGCTTTCTTT. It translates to CASSEIPGQGSPEAFF.

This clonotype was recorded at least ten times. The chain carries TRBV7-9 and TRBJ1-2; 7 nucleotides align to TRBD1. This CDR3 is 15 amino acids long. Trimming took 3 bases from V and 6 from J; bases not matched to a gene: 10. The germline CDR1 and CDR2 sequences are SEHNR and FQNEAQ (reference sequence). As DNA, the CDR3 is TGTGCCAGCAGCTTTGGGCCGACAGGGAAGGATGGCTACACCTTC. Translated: CASSFGPTGKDGYTF.

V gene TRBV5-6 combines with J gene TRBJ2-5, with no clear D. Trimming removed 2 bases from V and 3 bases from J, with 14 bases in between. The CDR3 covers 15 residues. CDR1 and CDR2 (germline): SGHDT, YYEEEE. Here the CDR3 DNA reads TGTGCCAGCAGCTTCTTACAGACAAGCAAAGAGACCCAGTACTTC. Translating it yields CASSFLQTSKETQYF. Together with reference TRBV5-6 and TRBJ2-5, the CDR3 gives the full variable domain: DAGVTQSPTHLIKTRGQQVTLRCSPKSGHDTVSWYQQALGQGPQFIFQYYEEEERQRGNFPDRFSGHQFPNYSSELNVNALLLGDSALYLCASSFLQTSKETQYFGPGTRLLVL.

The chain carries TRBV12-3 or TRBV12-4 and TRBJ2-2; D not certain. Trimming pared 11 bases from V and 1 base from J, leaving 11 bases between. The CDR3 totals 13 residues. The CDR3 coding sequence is TGTGCCTTTACGGCACTGAACACCGGGGAGCTGTTTTTT. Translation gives CAFTALNTGELFF.